One and the same sample provided the 17 T cell receptor beta chains below, sequenced in a study of regulatory T cells in long-lasting Graves disease. Time point in this sample: newly diagnosed GD, antithyroid drugs for less than 3 months. Scientists built the TCR library using RNA that was extracted from PBMCs. Arm-PCR of CDR3 regions and iRepertoire HTBI primers were used to build TCR beta libraries. From the multiplex PCR reads, TCRdb called clonotypes with MiXCR, one entry per CDR3 protein. This sample has a few hundred thousand distinct CDR3 sequences, with 20% found just once. This sample comprised peripheral blood mononuclear cells (PBMCs), obtained at new diagnosis, from a patient treated with antithyroid drugs. These receptor sequences come from a female donor with Graves disease.

This clonotype was picked up many times. The chain has TRBV20-1 and TRBJ2-1; weak D call: TRBD2 (6 bases). CDR1 DFQATT and CDR2 SNEGSKA come from the germline V gene (reference sequence). The V gene lost 5 bases and the J gene lost 1 base, with 15 bases spanning the gap. There are 15 residues in the CDR3. The CDR3 coding sequence is TGCAGTGCTTCCCCTTTGCGGGATTCCTACAATGAGCAGTTCTTC. It translates to CSASPLRDSYNEQFF.

This clonotype was detected ten times or more. The gene calls are TRBV29-1 and TRBJ2-1, with D possibly TRBD2 on 5 matching bases. The CDR3 has 12 residues. V dropped 8 bases and J dropped 7 bases, with 15 bases sitting between them. Germline assignment: CDR1 SQVTM and CDR2 ANQGSEA. CDR3 sequence: CSFGLFYNEQFF. CDR3 nucleotide sequence: TGCAGCTTCGGACTGTTTTATAATGAGCAGTTCTTC.

The chain carries TRBV2 and TRBJ1-1; TRBD1 agrees at 7 bases. The CDR3 has 13 residues. V was pared by 4 bases and J by 7 bases, with 6 bases of the junction left unmatched. Germline V gives CDR1 SNHLY, CDR2 FYNNEI. CDR3 bases: TGTGCCAGCAGTGCACAGGGGACAGTTGAAGCTTTCTTT. Protein sequence: CASSAQGTVEAFF.

At least ten counts were recorded for this clonotype. This chain joins TRBV15 and TRBJ2-3, with D possibly called TRBD1 or TRBD2 (6 bases each). The V and J ends lost 1 base and 2 bases respectively, with 13 bases between them. CDR3 length equals 16 residues. The germline gives CDR1 LNHNV, CDR2 YYDKDF (reference sequence). The DNA for the CDR3 is TGTGCCACCAGCAGAGGGACGGGGGCGCTCACAGATACGCAGTATTTT. It translates to CATSRGTGALTDTQYF.

This clonotype was counted ten times or more. The chain uses TRBV14 and TRBJ2-7; D uncertain. The V end was cut by 2 bases, the J end by 3 bases, with 8 bases between. The CDR3 runs to 13 residues. The germline gives CDR1 SGHDN, CDR2 FVKESK. This chain's CDR3 is CASSQLRIYEQYF. DNA of the CDR3: TGTGCCAGCAGCCAACTCAGGATCTACGAGCAGTACTTC.

This clonotype was recorded many times. The chain has TRBV24-1 and TRBJ2-1, with 8 bases fitting TRBD1. The J segment lost 8 bases and the V segment lost 4 bases, leaving 9 bases of the junction unmatched. This CDR3 has 15 amino acids. In germline, CDR1 is KGHDR, CDR2 SFDVKD. Here the CDR3 reads CATSDDRGNEDEQFF. Written as DNA, the CDR3 is TGTGCCACCAGTGACGACAGGGGAAATGAGGATGAGCAGTTCTTC.

This clonotype was detected only once. This chain links TRBV20-1 with TRBJ1-5, with 7 bases matching TRBD1. The CDR3 loop spans 16 amino acids. V lost 3 bases and J lost 2; bases outside the gene matches: 10. Germline-derived CDR1 and CDR2 are DFQATT and SNEGSKA (reference sequence). The CDR3 region has the DNA TGCAGTGCTAGTAAGGGGGCAGGTAGGGGCAATCAGCCCCAGCATTTT. Encoded protein: CSASKGAGRGNQPQHF.

This clonotype has ten or more counts. The rearrangement uses TRBV2 and TRBJ2-3; D may be TRBD1 (6 bases). The ends were cut back, 7 bases at V and 1 base at J, with 15 bases in the middle. Germline CDR1 reads SNHLY; CDR2 reads FYNNEI. This CDR3 has 15 residues. CDR3 region: CASNKGQSRTDTQYF. CDR3 nucleotides: TGTGCCAGCAATAAGGGACAATCCCGCACAGATACGCAGTATTTT.

The J gene is TRBJ1-6, the V gene TRBV19, with 7 bases aligning to TRBD1. The V and J ends lost 3 bases and 0 bases, in that order; junction bases with no gene match: 11. The germline gives CDR1 LNHDA, CDR2 SQIVND (reference sequence). The CDR3 runs to 19 residues. The CDR3 bases are TGTGCCAGTAGTATGGGCCTCGACAGGGAAGGCTCCTATAATTCACCCCTCCACTTT. Its translation is CASSMGLDREGSYNSPLHF.

Comments on this clonotype: A read error may explain this, as a much larger clone is one base away. The V gene is TRBV7-9, the J gene TRBJ1-1, with D unclear. Trimming took off 1 base at V and 10 bases at J, with 19 bases between the two ends. This CDR3 contains 15 residues. CDR1 is SEHNR and CDR2 is FQNEAQ in the germline V gene (reference sequence). The CDR3 region has the DNA TGTGCCAGCAGCTTAGTTATGGGTTTTGGGGATGGAGCTTTCTTT. This gives the protein CASSLVMGFGDGAFF.

This clonotype was found many times. The chain has TRBV20-1 and TRBJ2-2; no definite D call. The CDR3 totals 11 residues. From germline, CDR1 is DFQATT and CDR2 SNEGSKA (reference sequence). V was shortened by 4 bases and J by 7 bases, with 7 bases between the two germline ends. The CDR3: CSAIDGGELFF. The CDR3 DNA follows: TGCAGTGCTATTGATGGCGGGGAGCTGTTTTTT.

This rearrangement joins TRBV7-9 to TRBJ2-2; 9 bases are shared with TRBD1. Germline loops: CDR1 SEHNR, CDR2 FQNEAQ (reference sequence). CDR3 length: 18 residues. After removal of 4 bases from V and 2 bases from J, the junction contained 11 bases not matched to a gene. CDR3 in DNA: TGTGCCAGCAGCTCGACCTCCGTGGACAGGGGTAACACCGGGGAGCTGTTTTTT. It yields the protein CASSSTSVDRGNTGELFF.

This clonotype was seen ten or more times. The chain employs TRBV2 and TRBJ2-3, with TRBD1 matching 7 bases. CDR3 length: 15 residues. V trimming: 6 bases; J trimming: 2 bases; junction bases outside the gene matches: 8. The germline CDR1 and CDR2 sequences are SNHLY and FYNNEI. The CDR3 bases are TGTGCCAGCAGCCCTCGAGGACAGGTCACAGATACGCAGTATTTT. Protein sequence: CASSPRGQVTDTQYF.

As concerns this clonotype: Given a far larger clone just one base away, this is likely a sequencing read error. The chain recombines TRBV20-1 with TRBJ2-7; weak D call: TRBD1 (5 bases). The V gene's germline CDR1 is DFQATT and CDR2 SNEGSKA (reference sequence). The length of the CDR3 is 13 residues. V was pared by 5 bases and J by 7 bases, with 18 bases between. This CDR3 is CSAHQGSSDEQYF. As DNA, the CDR3 is TGCAGTGCTCACCAGGGTTCAAGCGATGAGCAGTACTTC.

This clonotype has only one observation. The rearrangement links TRBV3-1 to TRBJ1-2; D is possibly TRBD1 (6 bases). CDR1 is LGHDT and CDR2 is YNNKEL in the germline V gene (reference sequence). CDR3 length equals 15 residues. Deletions cut 0 bases from V and 2 bases from J, with 10 bases between. In DNA, the CDR3 is TGTGCCAGCAGCCAAGATTACAGGGTGAACTATGGCTACACCTTC. Encoded protein: CASSQDYRVNYGYTF.

This clonotype came up many times. The chain employs TRBV9 and TRBJ2-4; weak D call: TRBD1 (6 bases). The CDR3 has 15 amino acids. Germline V lookup: CDR1 SGDLS, CDR2 YYNGEE. V was pared by 0 bases and J by 7 bases, with 14 bases between. The CDR3 sequence is CASSVDGTQANIQYF. The CDR3 DNA sequence: TGTGCCAGCAGCGTAGACGGGACACAGGCGAACATTCAGTACTTC. The whole variable domain, remainder taken from reference TRBV9 and TRBJ2-4, is DSGVTQTPKHLITATGQRVTLRCSPRSGDLSVYWYQQSLDQGLQFLIQYYNGEERAKGNILERFSAQQFPDLHSELNLSSLELGDSALYFCASSVDGTQANIQYFGAGTRLSVL.

This clonotype was picked up many times. The rearrangement links TRBV6-2 or TRBV6-3 to TRBJ1-5; D remains ambiguous. Germline V gene data show CDR1 as MNHEY and CDR2 as SVGEGT. This CDR3 spans 12 amino acids. V lost 5 bases and J lost 6, with 8 bases in between. This CDR3 reads CASSERVQPQHF. CDR3 bases: TGTGCCAGCAGTGAAAGGGTTCAGCCCCAGCATTTT.